This section outlines one TCR beta chain sequence together with its context. The sample comes from a study of blood T cell repertoires in COVID-19. As for the study in general: The United States, Italy and Spain supplied acute and convalescent COVID-19 samples.

In the authors' workflow: Reference gene primers were amplified, and this amplification served to estimate nucleated cell counts. Only in-frame clones appear in the TCRdb table, and some are missing; sequencing was by immunoSEQ multiplex PCR. V and J calls and clone size are copied from that table; D and trimming were computed from the DNA. The sample has 200,000 to 300,000 clones, approximately 83% seen once; the top ten hold over 3%. Sequenced: peripheral blood. This TCR derives from a woman younger than 45 who had recovered from COVID-19.

CDR3 in amino acids: CASTIAGQETQYF. CDR3 in DNA: TGTGCCAGCACCATAGCGGGGCAAGAGACCCAGTACTTC. This chain connects TRBV12-3 or TRBV12-4 to TRBJ2-5; TRBD2 matches at 8 bases. The junction had 3 bases not matched to a gene; V was cut back by 7 bases and J by 2 bases. This CDR3 spans 13 amino acids.